The sequence of this T cell receptor beta chain was determined in a study of HIV-infected patients and healthy controls. V was shortened by 3 bases and J by 2 bases, with 8 bases between the two germline ends. The CDR3 loop spans 13 amino acids. Germline-derived CDR1 and CDR2 are PRHDT and FYEKMQ (reference sequence). TCRdb fed the 5' RACE reads into MiXCR, producing one record per CDR3 protein. The sample consists of roughly 18,000 distinct CDR3 sequences, roughly 18% of them appearing once. This receptor was identified in a human donor in good health. The chain joins TRBV13 to TRBJ2-7; D assignment may be TRBD1 or TRBD2 (5 bases each). Sequencing used CD8+ T cells from blood. The CDR3 here is CASSFLGAYEQYF. The CDR3 coding sequence is TGTGCCAGCAGCTTCTTGGGGGCCTACGAGCAGTACTTC.